One and the same sample provided the 15 T cell receptor beta chains below, sequenced in a study of PD-L1 blockade in urothelial cancer. The data were produced by immunoSEQ multiplex PCR, yet TCRdb's version contains in-frame clones alone and is incomplete. The repertoire consists of approximately 48,000 clones, with around 74% occurring once and the leading ten covering 10%. The time point is: pretreatment peripheral blood. Material: PBMCs, obtained around atezolizumab (anti-PD-L1) treatment. These receptors all stem from an older man with urothelial cancer.

In its sample, this clone was seen a few times. The V and J genes are TRBV5-1 and TRBJ2-5, with a tentative D call TRBD2 (5 bases). The CDR3 runs 14 residues. Trimming removed 4 bases from V and 5 bases from J, with 15 bases in between. Per germline, CDR1 SGHRS and CDR2 YFSETQ. This CDR3 reads CASSGGHLGETQYF. DNA of the CDR3: TGCGCCAGCAGCGGAGGTCACCTGGGGGAGACCCAGTACTTC.

The chain uses TRBV5-1 and TRBJ2-7; a possible D gene is TRBD1 (6 bases). CDR1 is SGHRS, CDR2 YFSETQ, per germline. V was pared by 7 bases and J by 0 bases, with 14 bases between. CDR3 size: 14 residues. CDR3 coding DNA: TGCGCCAGCTGTCGACAGGCCAGCTCCTACGAGCAGTACTTC. Its protein is CASCRQASSYEQYF.

The chain links TRBV9 to TRBJ2-7; 7 bases line up with TRBD1. Germline CDR1 and CDR2: SGDLS and YYNGEE. CDR3 length equals 15 residues. Trimming removed 0 bases from V and 1 base from J; junction bases left unmatched: 4. The CDR3 is CASSVGPQGSYEQYF. In DNA form, the CDR3 reads TGTGCCAGCAGCGTAGGCCCACAGGGGTCCTACGAGCAGTACTTC.

This chain uses TRBV7-6 with TRBJ2-3, with D perhaps matching TRBD2 (7 bases). Trimming removed 3 bases from V and 5 bases from J, with 15 bases in between. CDR1 is SGHVS, CDR2 FNYEAQ, per germline. The CDR3 is made up of 15 amino acids. CDR3 bases: TGTGCCAGCAGCTTCGGTAGGGGGGAGGGAGATACGCAGTATTTT. This sequence encodes CASSFGRGEGDTQYF.

The V gene is TRBV30, the J gene TRBJ1-4; D perhaps matches TRBD1 (6 bases). V lost 1 base to trimming and J lost 0 bases, with 18 bases between them. This CDR3 is built from 18 residues. Germline values: CDR1 GTSNPN, CDR2 SVGIG (reference sequence). DNA for the CDR3: TGTGCCTGGAGTGACGGTCCAGGGGATCTTGCAACTAATGAAAAACTGTTTTTT. Translation: CAWSDGPGDLATNEKLFF.

V is TRBV28 and J is TRBJ2-7; D is possibly TRBD2 (5 bases). The CDR3 is 13 residues long. Trimming shortened V by 6 bases and J by 2 bases, and 11 bases separated the two germline ends. Germline loops: CDR1 MDHEN, CDR2 SYDVKM. This CDR3 reads CASSQSGTYEQYF. The CDR3 coding sequence is TGTGCCAGCAGCCAATCCGGGACCTACGAGCAGTACTTC.

V usage is TRBV25-1 and J usage is TRBJ2-7; 10 bases line up with TRBD1. CDR3 length equals 13 residues. The germline V gene encodes CDR1 MGHDK and CDR2 SYGVNS. The V gene end was trimmed by 7 bases and the J gene end by 7 bases; junction bases not matched to a gene: 7. CDR3 nucleotide sequence: TGTGCCAGCACTATACCGGGACAGGGGGAGCAGTACTTC. Translating gives CASTIPGQGEQYF.

This chain uses TRBV28 with TRBJ2-1; 9 bases are shared with TRBD2. J was trimmed by 5 bases and V by 2 bases; bases with no gene match: 7. The CDR3 contains 16 residues. Looked up from germline, CDR1 is MDHEN and CDR2 is SYDVKM. DNA for the CDR3: TGTGCCAGCAGTTTAACGGCTAGCGGGGCCAACAATGAGCAGTTCTTC. Translating gives CASSLTASGANNEQFF.

This chain connects TRBV6-6 to TRBJ1-2, with 7 bases that match TRBD1. The trim removed 10 bases at V and 6 bases at J, leaving 17 bases unmatched. Germline V gene sequence: CDR1 MNHNY, CDR2 SVGAGI (reference sequence). CDR3 size: 15 residues. The CDR3 here is CATAAPGQPGDGYTF. The CDR3 bases are TGTGCCACCGCTGCCCCGGGACAGCCCGGAGATGGCTACACCTTC.

This clone has just a few counts. The chain links TRBV2 to TRBJ1-5, with TRBD1 identical over 7 bases. Germline trimming cut 4 bases from V and 5 bases from J; bases unmatched to any gene: 5. CDR3 size: 14 residues. Per germline, CDR1 SNHLY and CDR2 FYNNEI. DNA for the CDR3: TGTGCCAGCAGTGGACAGGGAGTCCATCAGCCCCAGCATTTT. It codes for CASSGQGVHQPQHF.

The sample holds many counts of this clone. CDR3 nucleotides: TGTGCCAGCAGCTTCGGGACTAGCGGAGTCTACGAGCAGTACTTC. Protein product: CASSFGTSGVYEQYF. V is TRBV7-6 and J is TRBJ2-7, with 11 bases lining up with TRBD2. V shed 3 bases and J 3 bases; nucleotides not matched to a gene: 4. This CDR3 region has 15 residues. Germline V lookup: CDR1 SGHVS, CDR2 FNYEAQ.

The genes are TRBV5-1 and TRBJ1-5, with D possibly TRBD1 on 6 matching bases. The V end was cut by 4 bases, the J end by 3 bases, with 17 bases between. CDR3 length: 16 amino acids. CDR1 and CDR2 from the germline V gene are SGHRS and YFSETQ. In nucleotides, the CDR3 is TGCGCCAGCAGCATGGGACCCCAGGGGACCAATCAGCCCCAGCATTTT. Its translation: CASSMGPQGTNQPQHF.

The chain joins TRBV28 to TRBJ2-1, with D uncertain. V was clipped by 3 bases and J by 1 base, with 7 bases between them. The CDR3 length is 14 residues. The germline V gene encodes CDR1 MDHEN and CDR2 SYDVKM. CDR3 sequence (DNA): TGTGCCAGCAGTTTGGCTCCATCCTACAATGAGCAGTTCTTC. Translation gives CASSLAPSYNEQFF.

The chain has TRBV5-1 and TRBJ1-1, with D uncertain. The CDR3 consists of 15 residues. Per the germline V gene, CDR1 is SGHRS and CDR2 is YFSETQ. V lost 1 base and J 1 base, leaving 11 bases between the germline ends. CDR3 DNA sequence: TGCGCCAGCAGCTTGTTTTTGGGCCCGAACACTGAAGCTTTCTTT. Translating it yields CASSLFLGPNTEAFF.

V and J are TRBV30 and TRBJ1-4; no definite D call. Per germline, CDR1 GTSNPN and CDR2 SVGIG (reference sequence). V was pared by 4 bases and J by 4 bases, with 10 bases between. The CDR3 consists of 13 residues. The CDR3 here is CAWMEADNEKLFF. The CDR3 DNA reads as TGTGCCTGGATGGAGGCAGATAATGAAAAACTGTTTTTT.